Listed here is a single T cell receptor beta chain. Its antigen is still unknown. Nothing much larger sits one base from this clone, and base qualities are not available. The sample comes from a study of shared T cell receptors in the human thymus listed by TCRdb under 2021. About the full investigation: The study examined how self-reactive, shared T-cell receptor alpha chains are generated in the human thymus.

The library was made by the immunoSEQ multiplex PCR assay. The clones in this table, taken by TCRdb from immuneACCESS, are in-frame only. Not every clone is retained; where verified, under half of the shortfall comes from an unresolved V gene, and the cause of the rest is unknown. The sample has some 700,000 clones on record, approximately 85% of them singletons. The ten largest make up over 0.008% of the sample. This sample also appeared in a second study, on human thymus T cells. As the second publication notes: Donors were immunologically healthy infants undergoing open corrective cardiac surgery for congenital heart defects in Finland. Thymus tissue was obtained as surgical resects removed during corrective cardiac surgery. Usage of V and J gene segments appeared to be biased in both the thymic and the peripheral blood repertoires. Highly overlapping thymic TCR repertoires among unrelated individuals were reported in the related research. The study described the TCR alpha and beta repertoires in eight or nine infant thymus samples and a few matching peripheral blood samples. The cohort included about 6 male and two female infants, with donor ages spanning 7 to 244 days. Thymocytes were mechanically released from the tissue and were stored as pellets of 10-30 million cells at -70 degrees C. A QIAsymphony instrument was used to extract genomic DNA from frozen cell pellets. TCRB and TCRAD loci were amplified from a standardized quantity of quality-controlled genomic DNA using the immunoSEQ multiplex PCR assay. Amplicons spanned the V(D)J region at a length sufficient to cover the CDR3 and identify V and J genes. The amplicons were sequenced on an Illumina platform via the commercial immunoSEQ service. Primer bias and sequencing errors were corrected using previously described methods, and TCRAD and TCRB definitions followed the IMGT database. Repertoires were analysed with immunoSEQ Analyzer 3.0 and VDJTools, covering basic statistics, V/J segment usage, diversity estimates, rarefaction and pairwise overlap. To estimate diversity, the Chao1, ChaoE, Efron-Thisted, Shannon and inverse Simpson indices were applied, and diversity was also estimated on datasets down-sampled to the smallest sample. For repertoire overlap, CDR3 nucleotide sequence, V gene and J gene had to match strictly, and clustering was done by Jaccard-based multidimensional scaling. On average, thymus samples gave 750,000 to 950,000 unique TCRB clonotypes, whereas blood samples gave roughly 80,000.

What was sequenced was thymocytes. This receptor was identified in a girl in the first two years of life with a congenital heart defect. Donor details come from another sample of the same person, matched by shared clones.

The CDR3 amino acid sequence is: CASSKPSGGTETQYF. At the DNA level, the sequence is TGTGCCAGCAGTAAGCCTAGCGGGGGGACTGAGACCCAGTACTTC. Recombination linked TRBV28 to TRBJ2-5, and 11 junction bases match TRBD2. The CDR1 and CDR2 encoded by the germline V gene are MDHEN and SYDVKM. Trimming removed 5 bases from V and 5 bases from J; the gene matches leave 7 bases unexplained. Taken from cysteine to phenylalanine, the CDR3 has 15 residues. Just CDR3 DNA is preserved here, 45 bases in frame from base 1.